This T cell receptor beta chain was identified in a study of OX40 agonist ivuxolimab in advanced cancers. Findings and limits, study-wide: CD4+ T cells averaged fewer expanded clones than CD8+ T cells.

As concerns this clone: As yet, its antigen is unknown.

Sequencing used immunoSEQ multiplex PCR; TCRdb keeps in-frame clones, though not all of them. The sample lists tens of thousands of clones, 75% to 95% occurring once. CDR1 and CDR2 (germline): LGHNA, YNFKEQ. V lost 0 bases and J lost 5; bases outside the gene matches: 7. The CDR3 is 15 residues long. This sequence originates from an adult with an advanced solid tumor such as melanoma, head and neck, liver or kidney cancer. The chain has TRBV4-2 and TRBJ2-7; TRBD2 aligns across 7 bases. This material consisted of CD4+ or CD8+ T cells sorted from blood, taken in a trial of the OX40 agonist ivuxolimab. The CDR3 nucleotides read TGTGCCAGCAGCCAAGATCTGACTAGCAACAACGAGCAGTACTTC. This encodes CASSQDLTSNNEQYF.